Listed below are T cell receptor beta chains from one sample, sequenced in a study of T cells after yellow fever vaccination. One entry per CDR3 protein results from TCRdb running MiXCR on the 5' RACE reads. The data contain 300,000 to 450,000 distinct CDR3 sequences, 6% to 8% of them singletons. The specimen was PBMCs, collected 5 days after the yellow fever booster vaccination. The receptors shown here come from a man aged 25-45 years who received the YFV17D yellow fever vaccine. The CDR3 runs from the conserved cysteine through the conserved F or W. The order of the fields is clone size, V gene, D gene, J gene, CDR3 DNA, CDR3 protein. The D gene is left open where the match is weak. Clone size appears in some rows only: once, few, many, or a class for an expanded clone.

>few|TRBV4-1|-|TRBJ2-5
TGCGCCAGCAGCATCAACCAGGGCAGTGAAGAGACCCAGTACTTC
CASSINQGSEETQYF
>-|TRBV11-2|-|TRBJ2-3
TGTGCCAGCAGCTTAGACGGACGGACGGTCGAAGATACGCAGTATTTT
CASSLDGRTVEDTQYF
>many|TRBV7-8|-|TRBJ2-5
TGTGCCAGCAGCCCCAGGGCTCTTGAAATGGATGAGACCCAGTACTTC
CASSPRALEMDETQYF
>few|TRBV6-1|-|TRBJ1-6
TGTGCCACCAAAGGGGTGGCCTATAATTCACCCCTCCACTTT
CATKGVAYNSPLHF
>few|TRBV7-9|-|TRBJ2-3
TGTGCCAGCAGCCCCGCCCAGGGGATCGGCACAGATACGCAGTATTTT
CASSPAQGIGTDTQYF
>many|TRBV7-2|-|TRBJ2-7
TGTGCCAGCAGCTTAATTGGGACTGCCTACGAGCAGTACTTC
CASSLIGTAYEQYF
>few|TRBV7-8|-|TRBJ2-7
TGTGCCAGCAGTTGGGGCCTAAAAAGTGGCGAGCAGTACTTC
CASSWGLKSGEQYF
>few|TRBV5-1|TRBD2|TRBJ2-3
TGCGCCAGCAGCTTGGTACTAGCGGGAGGTCCTAGCACAGATACGCAGTATTTT
CASSLVLAGGPSTDTQYF
>-|TRBV18|-|TRBJ1-1
TGTGCCAGCTCGCAACAACAGGGAGAGACTGAAGCTTTCTTT
CASSQQQGETEAFF
>many|TRBV7-2|TRBD2|TRBJ2-1
TGTGCCAGCAGCCCGGTACTAGCGGGGTCCGGGGAGCAGTTCTTC
CASSPVLAGSGEQFF
>few|TRBV5-1|TRBD2|TRBJ2-7
TGCGCCAGCAGCGGCGGGACTAGCGAATCCTACGAGCAGTACTTC
CASSGGTSESYEQYF
>few|TRBV5-1|-|TRBJ2-1
TGCGCCAGCAGCTTGCTGGGACCGCCTCCTCACAATGAGCAGTTCTTC
CASSLLGPPPHNEQFF
>few|TRBV7-2|-|TRBJ2-3
TGTGCCAGCAGCCACCCAATCACAGATACGCAGTATTTT
CASSHPITDTQYF
>many|TRBV12-3/TRBV12-4|TRBD1|TRBJ2-1
TGTGCCAGCAGTTTTGCAGGGGGCGTCTACAATGAGCAGTTCTTC
CASSFAGGVYNEQFF
>few|TRBV7-8|-|TRBJ2-2
TGTGCCAGCAGCTTAGTTCAGGGAACGAACACCGGGGAGCTGTTTTTT
CASSLVQGTNTGELFF
>few|TRBV21-1|-|TRBJ2-7
TGTGCCAGCAGCAAACCGGGGACTAGCTGGCAGGTTAGGCTTTACGAGCAGTACTTC
CASSKPGTSWQVRLYEQYF
>few|TRBV6-2/TRBV6-3|-|TRBJ2-7
TGTGCCAGCAGTTACGGACTACCTTACGAGCAGTACTTC
CASSYGLPYEQYF
>-|TRBV30|TRBD1|TRBJ1-2
TGTGCCTGGGTCACAGGGGGCCTCTTTGACTATGGCTACACCTTC
CAWVTGGLFDYGYTF
>many|TRBV7-8|-|TRBJ2-7
TGTGCCAGCAGCTTACAGGTTGCCTACGAGCAGTACTTC
CASSLQVAYEQYF
>few|TRBV5-4|TRBD1|TRBJ2-7
TGTGCCAGCAGCTCGCCTCAGGGGGCGCGCGAGCAGTACTTC
CASSSPQGAREQYF
>-|TRBV20-1|-|TRBJ2-3
TGCAGTGCTAGAGATTTTACGGGAGCAGACACAGATACGCAGTATTTT
CSARDFTGADTDTQYF
>-|TRBV20-1|TRBD1|TRBJ1-2
TGCAGTGCCAGACCGGGACAGGCAACCAACTATGGCTACACCTTC
CSARPGQATNYGYTF
>many|TRBV5-1|TRBD2|TRBJ2-1
TGCGCCAGCAGCTTTAGCGGGAGGGCTCCATACAATGAGCAGTTCTTC
CASSFSGRAPYNEQFF
>few|TRBV10-3|-|TRBJ2-1
TGTGCCAGCGGCGGCAACACCGAGGATGAGCAGTTCTTC
CASGGNTEDEQFF
>many|TRBV5-1|TRBD2|TRBJ2-3
TGCGCCAGCAGCTTGGACCGGGGACTAGCGGCCACAGATACGCAGTATTTT
CASSLDRGLAATDTQYF
>few|TRBV30|TRBD1|TRBJ2-7
TGTGCCTGGGTACGACAGGGCGAGCAGTACTTC
CAWVRQGEQYF
>many|TRBV5-1|-|TRBJ1-1
TGCGCCAGCAGCTTGACGACAGCGAACACTGAAGCTTTCTTT
CASSLTTANTEAFF
>-|TRBV20-1|-|TRBJ2-7
TGCAGTGCTAGGGCCGGGACAACCGGATTCTACGAGCAGTACTTC
CSARAGTTGFYEQYF
>-|TRBV5-6|TRBD1|TRBJ2-5
TGTGCCAGCAGTGCCGGACAGGGGTGGTGGCAAGAGACCCAGTACTTC
CASSAGQGWWQETQYF
>many|TRBV9|TRBD2|TRBJ2-1
TGTGCCAGCAGCCCCCGTCCTAGCGGGAGCCCTTCCTACAATGAGCAGTTCTTC
CASSPRPSGSPSYNEQFF
>many|TRBV7-2|TRBD1|TRBJ2-3
TGTGCCAGCAGCTCAACCGGGACAGGGGTAGATACGCAGTATTTT
CASSSTGTGVDTQYF
>many|TRBV10-3|-|TRBJ2-3
TGTGCCATCGGGGAAAGCGGAGGGCCAGATACGCAGTATTTT
CAIGESGGPDTQYF
>-|TRBV4-2|-|TRBJ2-1
TGTGCCAGCAGCCAAGATCGCTCCTACAATGAGCAGTTCTTC
CASSQDRSYNEQFF
>few|TRBV10-3|-|TRBJ2-7
TGTGCCATCACTCAGACACAGGGAGGCGAGCAGTACTTC
CAITQTQGGEQYF
>many|TRBV7-2|-|TRBJ2-3
TGTGCCAGCAGCTCATTAGCGGAAGTCACAGATACGCAGTATTTT
CASSSLAEVTDTQYF
>-|TRBV9|-|TRBJ1-2
TGTGCCAGCAGCGTAGGGCCCGGGGGGGACTACACCTTC
CASSVGPGGDYTF
>few|TRBV6-1|-|TRBJ1-1
TGTGCCAGCACCGGGGGGATTGGGAACACTGAAGCTTTCTTT
CASTGGIGNTEAFF
>few|TRBV12-3/TRBV12-4|TRBD2|TRBJ2-1
TGTGCCAGCAAACGGACTAGCTCCTACAATGAGCAGTTCTTC
CASKRTSSYNEQFF
>-|TRBV7-2|TRBD1|TRBJ2-7
TGTGCCAGCAGCCCATGGACAGGGACCTACGAGCAGTACTTC
CASSPWTGTYEQYF
>many|TRBV3-1|-|TRBJ2-5
TGTGCCAGCAGCCAAGATCGACAGCGGGAAGAGACCCAGTACTTC
CASSQDRQREETQYF
>-|TRBV29-1|TRBD2|TRBJ2-5
TGCAGCTCAATAGCGGGAGAGGAGACCCAGTACTTC
CSSIAGEETQYF
>few|TRBV5-1|TRBD2|TRBJ2-7
TGCGCCAGCAGCTCGTACGGGACTAGCGGAAACTACGAGCAGTACTTC
CASSSYGTSGNYEQYF
>many|TRBV7-2|-|TRBJ2-5
TGTGCCAGCAGCTTAGGGCGGGGCGGGAACCAAGAGACCCAGTACTTC
CASSLGRGGNQETQYF